This is a list of T cell receptor beta chains from one sample in a study of T cell repertoires in ileal Crohn's disease. Clones were sequenced by immunoSEQ multiplex PCR, and TCRdb holds only the in-frame ones, with some missing. The repertoire consists of 4,000 to 6,000 clones, with approximately 82% occurring once and the leading ten covering 10% to 15%. The sequencing input was ileal tissue. All receptors come from an adult with Crohn's disease. The CDR3 runs from the conserved cysteine through the conserved F or W. The D gene is left open where the match is weak.

TRBD2 TRBJ2-3 TRBV7-3 CASSLRGRADTQYF
TRBD1 TRBJ2-1 TRBV10-3 CAISDSMAGGTNEQFF
TRBD2 TRBJ2-3 TRBV27 CASSLPPSFGGTDTQYF
TRBD1 TRBJ1-2 TRBV6-1 CASTLDRVFAYGYTF
. TRBJ1-3 TRBV11-2 CASSPPNTGVFAGNTIYF
. TRBJ2-1 TRBV7-8 CASSLRSGLQGNEQFF
TRBD1 TRBJ2-1 TRBV9 CASSVQGQGTYNEQFF
. TRBJ1-1 TRBV7-8 CASSLAAGRSAFF
. TRBJ1-1 TRBV5-5 CASSLGAGAEAFF
. TRBJ2-7 TRBV28 CASSPAYEQYF
. TRBJ1-6 TRBV4-1 CASSQVLDSPLHF
TRBD2 TRBJ2-1 TRBV7-3 CASSLTASGGVVDEQFF
. TRBJ2-6 TRBV6-1 CASSGLTGPSGANVLTF
. TRBJ2-1 TRBV20-1 CSASWLAMKFF
. TRBJ2-2 TRBV10-3 CAISEDGRGRGTGELFF
. TRBJ2-5 TRBV30 CAWSVLETQYF
. TRBJ1-3 TRBV7-9 CASTSSTRDSGNTIYF
TRBD1 TRBJ2-7 TRBV19 CASSIGQGTHYEQYF
. TRBJ2-4 TRBV5-1 CASSSDIAKNIQYF
TRBD1 TRBJ2-2 TRBV5-1 CASSLESGGANTGELFF
. TRBJ2-5 TRBV11-2 CASSLDRGGGAGKTQYF
. TRBJ1-4 TRBV6-1 CASSEAQGIGEKLFF
. TRBJ2-3 TRBV5-4 CASSLKGPHTDTQYF
. TRBJ1-5 TRBV6-1 CASSEGDQPQHF
TRBD1 TRBJ2-5 TRBV30 CARWGQGEETQYF
TRBD1 TRBJ2-7 TRBV11-2 CAGSSRQGQSYEQYF
. TRBJ2-2 TRBV19 CASSPEGGYTGELFF
. TRBJ2-1 TRBV4-1 CASSQTRTGNSYNEQFF
TRBD1 TRBJ1-1 TRBV6-5 CASSVQGYGTEAFF
. TRBJ2-7 TRBV6-1 CASSGTERDEQYF
TRBD2 TRBJ2-2 TRBV5-1 CATRLAGGNTGELFF
. TRBJ1-2 TRBV28 CASSYREGGYTF
TRBD2 TRBJ2-1 TRBV10-2 CATRMATSGGGEQFF
TRBD1 TRBJ2-7 TRBV19 CASSPGQAEQYF
. TRBJ2-3 TRBV6-4 CASSEQGGGTDTQYF
. TRBJ1-2 TRBV5-5 CASAAAIANYGYTF
. TRBJ1-1 TRBV29-1 CSVQNTEAFF
TRBD1 TRBJ1-6 TRBV6-5 CASSYSRQGVPPLHF
TRBD2 TRBJ2-5 TRBV27 CASSLSMGLALETQYF
TRBD2 TRBJ2-5 TRBV5-1 CASSYGLAGGETQYF
. TRBJ1-2 TRBV19 CASSMRGPPGANYGYTF
. TRBJ1-1 TRBV30 CAWNPGTYTEAFF
TRBD1 TRBJ2-7 TRBV10-3 CAIMTGKSEQYF
. TRBJ2-2 TRBV19 CASSINGGAGELFF
. TRBJ2-3 TRBV6-1 CASSENPTSTDTQYF
. TRBJ2-1 TRBV14 CASSQDSREQFF
. TRBJ2-2 TRBV5-1 CASSGGTDTGELFF
TRBD1 TRBJ2-7 TRBV10-3 CAATGTGVSQGEQYF
TRBD2 TRBJ2-1 TRBV7-8 CASSARLAGGPVGRNEQFF
. TRBJ1-5 TRBV18 CASSQGGDNQPQHF